This T cell receptor (beta chain) was obtained from a study of shared T cell receptors in the human thymus. Repertoires were generated with immunoSEQ multiplex PCR, while TCRdb's copy carries only in-frame clones and drops some. The table has hundreds of thousands of clones, just under 95% seen once. Trimming pared 5 bases from V and 0 bases from J, leaving 14 bases between. The CDR3 contains 16 residues. Germline CDR1 SEHNR, CDR2 FQNEAQ (reference sequence). In its sample, this clone was seen once. The chain joins TRBV7-9 to TRBJ2-1; possible D gene TRBD2, 5 bases. Sequenced material: thymocytes. This clonotype originated in a human donor. The CDR3 spells CASSGRLLSSYNEQFF. The CDR3, as DNA: TGTGCCAGCAGCGGGAGACTCTTAAGCTCCTACAATGAGCAGTTCTTC.